What follows are 24 T cell receptor beta chains derived from one specimen sequenced in a study of cytomegalovirus exposure and HLA in healthy donors. The PCR used 60 Vbeta and 13 Jbeta primers. Clones were read by immunoSEQ multiplex PCR, and TCRdb kept only the in-frame ones, dropping some. The sample comprises approximately 150,000 clones, approximately 82% of which are singletons, and more than 1.5% rests with the top ten. Sequenced material: PBMCs. The receptor source for this set is a middle-aged woman in good health and CMV-seronegative.

This clone was seen once. The CDR3 here is CASTDRDSRSEKLFF. DNA of the CDR3: TGTGCCAGCACTGACAGGGATTCGCGAAGTGAAAAACTGTTTTTT. This chain links TRBV6-6 with TRBJ1-4; TRBD1 matches 7 bases. J lost 7 bases, V lost 7 bases, and 12 bases had no gene match. Germline CDR1 is MNHNY and CDR2 is SVGAGI (reference sequence). The CDR3 runs to 15 residues.

The V and J genes are TRBV13 and TRBJ2-3, with 8 bases that match TRBD2. Looked up from germline, CDR1 is PRHDT and CDR2 is FYEKMQ (reference sequence). The CDR3 covers 16 residues. After removal of 5 bases from V and 2 bases from J, the junction contained 9 bases not matched to a gene. The CDR3 nucleotides read TGTGCCAGCAGCCCCTTCGGGACTAGATTCACAGATACGCAGTATTTT. Protein: CASSPFGTRFTDTQYF.

V and J are TRBV10-1 and TRBJ2-5; 10 bases are shared with TRBD2. Per the germline V gene, CDR1 is WNHNN and CDR2 is SYGVQD (reference sequence). This CDR3 contains 15 residues. The V gene end was trimmed by 2 bases and the J gene end by 4 bases; junction bases not matched to a gene: 4. The CDR3 here is CASSETSGRAETQYF. In nucleotides, the CDR3 is TGCGCCAGCAGTGAGACCAGCGGGAGGGCAGAGACCCAGTACTTC.

This chain links TRBV12-5 with TRBJ2-2, with 7 bases fitting TRBD2. V trimming: 0 bases; J trimming: 6 bases; junction bases outside the gene matches: 4. Germline V lookup: CDR1 LGHNT, CDR2 FRNRAP. The length of the CDR3 is 15 residues. The CDR3 region has the DNA TGTGCTAGTGGTTTGGTTCTGGGGGGGGCCGGGGAGCTGTTTTTT. Protein product: CASGLVLGGAGELFF. Using reference TRBV12-5 and TRBJ2-2 for the parts outside the CDR3, the full variable domain is DARVTQTPRHKVTEMGQEVTMRCQPILGHNTVFWYRQTMMQGLELLAYFRNRAPLDDSGMPKDRFSAEMPDATLATLKIQPSEPRDSAVYFCASGLVLGGAGELFFGEGSRLTVL.

This clone was seen only once. The chain links TRBV19 to TRBJ2-2; D possibly corresponds to TRBD1 (6 bases). The CDR3 loop spans 14 amino acids. Trimming pared 5 bases from V and 0 bases from J, leaving 7 bases between. Germline CDR1 and CDR2: LNHDA and SQIVND (reference sequence). The CDR3 region is CASSRDTNTGELFF. The DNA for the CDR3 is TGTGCCAGTAGTCGGGACACGAACACCGGGGAGCTGTTTTTT.

CDR3: CASSYPGGGYEQYF. Here the CDR3 DNA reads TGTGCCAGCAGTTACCCAGGGGGCGGCTACGAGCAGTACTTC. The chain employs TRBV6-6 and TRBJ2-7; 8 positions match TRBD1. Germline V lookup: CDR1 MNHNY, CDR2 SVGAGI (reference sequence). J gave up 3 bases and V 2 bases, and 3 bases lay outside the gene matches. The CDR3 has 14 amino acids.

J is TRBJ2-7 and V is TRBV4-3; the match to TRBD1 covers 7 bases. Germline V CDR1 and CDR2: LGHNA, YSLEER. The CDR3 covers 16 residues. V lost 3 bases, J lost 3 bases, and 11 bases stayed unmatched. The CDR3 is CASSQTRGGQRYEQYF. CDR3 DNA sequence: TGCGCCAGCAGCCAGACAAGAGGGGGCCAGCGCTACGAGCAGTACTTC.

The J gene is TRBJ1-2, the V gene TRBV7-9; 8 nucleotides line up with TRBD1. CDR1 and CDR2 from the germline V gene are SEHNR and FQNEAQ (reference sequence). The CDR3 has 14 residues. The V and J ends lost 5 bases and 5 bases, in that order; junction bases with no gene match: 7. The CDR3 DNA sequence: TGTGCCAGCAGCCCAGGACAGGGTCAGTATGGCTACACCTTC. Protein sequence: CASSPGQGQYGYTF. The variable domain in full, completed from reference TRBV7-9 and TRBJ1-2, reads DTGVSQNPRHKITKRGQNVTFRCDPISEHNRLYWYRQTLGQGPEFLTYFQNEAQLEKSRLLSDRFSAERPKGSFSTLEIQRTEQGDSAMYLCASSPGQGQYGYTFGSGTRLTVV.

J is TRBJ2-7 and V is TRBV4-3, with TRBD2 identical over 7 bases. Germline V gene data show CDR1 as LGHNA and CDR2 as YSLEER. V shed 3 bases, J shed 2 bases, and the junction held 4 bases outside the gene matches. The CDR3 covers 14 residues. CDR3 sequence reads: CASSQGGGPYEQYF. In nucleotides, the CDR3 is TGCGCCAGCAGCCAGGGGGGGGGTCCCTACGAGCAGTACTTC.

This clone occurred a few times. CDR3 region: CASAYQAGGTATYEQYF. In DNA, the CDR3 is TGTGCCAGTGCTTATCAAGCGGGAGGCACAGCCACCTACGAGCAGTACTTC. The V and J genes are TRBV19 and TRBJ2-7, with 9 bases matching TRBD2. The CDR3 totals 17 residues. The V gene's germline CDR1 is LNHDA and CDR2 SQIVND (reference sequence). The J segment lost 2 bases and the V segment lost 8 bases, leaving 16 bases of the junction unmatched.

The chain joins TRBV10-3 to TRBJ1-5; unclear D gene. V was trimmed by 10 bases and J by 0 bases, leaving 13 bases between them. Germline assignment: CDR1 ENHRY and CDR2 SYGVKD. The CDR3 runs 14 residues. The chain's CDR3 is CATAHQDSNQPQHF. CDR3 coding DNA: TGTGCCACCGCTCACCAGGATAGCAATCAGCCCCAGCATTTT.

The sample holds one count of this clone. DNA of the CDR3: TGCGCCAGCAGCGGTAGCGGGAGACGGAGAACCTACAATGAGCAGTTCTTC. Translated: CASSGSGRRRTYNEQFF. V gene TRBV4-3 combines with J gene TRBJ2-1; 9 positions agree with TRBD2. Trimming removed 5 bases from V and 2 bases from J; junction bases left unmatched: 10. The germline V gene has CDR1 LGHNA and CDR2 YSLEER. The CDR3 contains 17 residues.

This CDR3 reads CASSSGTSGPPYEQYF. CDR3 DNA: TGTGCCAGCAGCTCCGGGACTAGCGGGCCTCCATACGAGCAGTACTTC. This chain links TRBV5-4 with TRBJ2-7, with 12 nucleotides matching TRBD2. V shed 3 bases and J 4 bases; nucleotides not matched to a gene: 8. Germline CDR1 SGHNT, CDR2 YYREEE (reference sequence). This CDR3 is 16 amino acids long. The full variable domain, in which reference TRBV5-4 and TRBJ2-7 provide the parts outside the CDR3, is ETGVTQSPTHLIKTRGQQVTLRCSSQSGHNTVSWYQQALGQGPQFIFQYYREEENGRGNFPPRFSGLQFPNYSSELNVNALELDDSALYLCASSSGTSGPPYEQYFGPGTRLTVT.

A few counts support this clone. The CDR3 reads CASSLRGDGHTTDTQYF. The CDR3 DNA sequence: TGTGCCAGCAGCTTAAGGGGTGACGGCCATACAACAGATACGCAGTATTTT. The chain has TRBV7-2 and TRBJ2-3; maybe TRBD1 (5 bases). Per the germline V gene, CDR1 is SGHTA and CDR2 is FQGNSA. The CDR3 is 17 residues long. V was trimmed by 2 bases and J by 3 bases, leaving 18 bases between them.

The chain joins TRBV5-4 to TRBJ2-3, with TRBD2 matching over 7 bases. The V and J ends lost 4 bases and 4 bases, in that order; junction bases with no gene match: 3. The CDR3 consists of 13 residues. Germline CDR1 SGHNT, CDR2 YYREEE (reference sequence). In DNA form, the CDR3 reads TGTGCCAGCAGCGGACTAGGGGCAGATACGCAGTATTTT. This gives the protein CASSGLGADTQYF. The whole variable domain, filled in from reference TRBV5-4 and TRBJ2-3, reads ETGVTQSPTHLIKTRGQQVTLRCSSQSGHNTVSWYQQALGQGPQFIFQYYREEENGRGNFPPRFSGLQFPNYSSELNVNALELDDSALYLCASSGLGADTQYFGPGTRLTVL.

V usage is TRBV7-3 and J usage is TRBJ2-1; TRBD1 aligns across 10 bases. The germline gives CDR1 SGHTA, CDR2 FQGTGA. The CDR3 totals 21 residues. Unmatched junction bases numbered 22, after V lost 1 base and J lost 7 bases. CDR3 loop: CASSLKRGTYRDRGYLNEQFF. The CDR3 region has the DNA TGTGCCAGCAGCTTAAAGCGAGGAACGTACCGGGACAGGGGTTACTTGAATGAGCAGTTCTTC.

The chain carries TRBV15 and TRBJ2-7; TRBD1 matches 8 bases. Per the germline V gene, CDR1 is LNHNV and CDR2 is YYDKDF (reference sequence). J was trimmed by 3 bases and V by 3 bases; bases with no gene match: 4. The CDR3 has 14 amino acids. The CDR3 protein is CATSSGTGNYEQYF. The CDR3 coding sequence is TGTGCCACCAGCAGCGGGACAGGAAACTACGAGCAGTACTTC. Based on the CDR3 plus reference TRBV15 and TRBJ2-7, the full variable domain is DAMVIQNPRYQVTQFGKPVTLSCSQTLNHNVMYWYQQKSSQAPKLLFHYYDKDFNNEADTPDNFQSRRPNTSFCFLDIRSPGLGDTAMYLCATSSGTGNYEQYFGPGTRLTVT.

CDR3 in DNA: TGTGCCAGCCAATCTACAGTAGCTAATGAAAAACTGTTTTTT. This sequence encodes CASQSTVANEKLFF. The chain links TRBV7-9 to TRBJ1-4; the D is unclear. Germline lookup yields CDR1 SEHNR and CDR2 FQNEAQ (reference sequence). With 8 bases removed from V and 3 bases from J, the gap between germline ends came to 13 bases. This CDR3 spans 14 amino acids.

The table lists this clone with a few counts. The V and J genes are TRBV5-4 and TRBJ1-4, with 9 positions matching TRBD1. The CDR3 spans 13 residues. V was clipped by 3 bases and J by 9 bases; unmatched bases: 3. In germline, CDR1 is SGHNT, CDR2 YYREEE (reference sequence). The CDR3 DNA is TGTGCCAGCAGCTGGGACAGGGAAAAAAAACTGTTTTTT. Residues: CASSWDREKKLFF.

V gene TRBV6-6 combines with J gene TRBJ2-7, with 7 bases identical to TRBD2. Germline V gene sequence: CDR1 MNHNY, CDR2 SVGAGI (reference sequence). V lost 7 bases, J lost 2 bases, and 14 bases stayed unmatched. CDR3 length: 16 residues. The chain's CDR3 is CASTWATDGGTYEQYF. CDR3 nucleotides: TGTGCCAGCACCTGGGCTACCGACGGGGGGACCTACGAGCAGTACTTC.

The V gene is TRBV7-8, the J gene TRBJ2-7, with 7 bases matching TRBD2. This CDR3 is built from 13 residues. Germline V gives CDR1 SGHVS, CDR2 FQNEAQ. V was pared by 1 base and J by 5 bases, with 2 bases of the junction left unmatched. DNA of the CDR3: TGTGCCAGCAGCTTAGATCGGGAGGACGAGCAGTACTTC. This sequence encodes CASSLDREDEQYF. The whole variable domain, filled in from reference TRBV7-8 and TRBJ2-7, reads GAGVSQSPRYKVAKRGQDVALRCDPISGHVSLFWYQQALGQGPEFLTYFQNEAQLDKSGLPSDRFFAERPEGSVSTLKIQRTQQEDSAVYLCASSLDREDEQYFGPGTRLTVT.

The chain is built from TRBV7-9 and TRBJ2-7; D uncertain. With 3 bases removed from V and 6 bases from J, the gap between germline ends came to 15 bases. The V gene's germline CDR1 is SEHNR and CDR2 FQNEAQ (reference sequence). The CDR3 is made up of 14 amino acids. CDR3 nucleotide sequence: TGTGCCAGCAGCTTTTCTGGCGAGCGTCGCGAGCAGTACTTC. Its protein is CASSFSGERREQYF.

V and J are TRBV7-9 and TRBJ2-1; TRBD2 matches at 8 bases. V was clipped by 0 bases and J by 4 bases; unmatched bases: 5. The CDR3 length is 16 residues. Germline V CDR1 and CDR2: SEHNR, FQNEAQ (reference sequence). DNA for the CDR3: TGTGCCAGCAGCTTAGCACGCGGGAGGCAATACAATGAGCAGTTCTTC. Amino acid sequence: CASSLARGRQYNEQFF.

The chain combines TRBV9 with TRBJ2-1; D is perhaps TRBD2 (6 bases). Between the trimmed V and J ends, which lost 0 bases and 8 bases, there was a span of 15 bases. Germline V CDR1 and CDR2: SGDLS, YYNGEE. This CDR3 has 15 residues. The CDR3 sequence: CASSVVDRGTHEQFF. The CDR3, as DNA: TGTGCCAGCAGCGTAGTAGATCGGGGGACCCATGAGCAGTTCTTC.